Following are 20 T cell receptor beta chains from one sample sequenced in a study of blood T cell repertoires in COVID-19. Sequencing used immunoSEQ multiplex PCR; TCRdb keeps in-frame clones, though not all of them. The table includes over 200,000 clones, 75% to 85% detected once. Material: peripheral blood. Source of these receptors: a man between 40 and 49 years old who had recovered from COVID-19.

In its sample, this clone was seen once. The chain links TRBV7-9 to TRBJ1-2; 8 bases line up with TRBD1. The CDR3 contains 15 residues. With 1 base clipped from V and 4 bases from J, the junction kept 5 bases outside the gene matches. CDR1 and CDR2 from the germline V gene are SEHNR and FQNEAQ (reference sequence). The CDR3 reads CASSLDQGAPYGYTF. In DNA, the CDR3 is TGTGCCAGCAGCTTAGATCAGGGGGCGCCCTATGGCTACACCTTC.

This chain connects TRBV13 to TRBJ2-3; D might be TRBD1 (6 bases). Germline V CDR1 and CDR2: PRHDT, FYEKMQ (reference sequence). V lost 5 bases to trimming and J lost 0 bases, with 15 bases between them. The CDR3 contains 16 residues. The CDR3, as DNA: TGTGCCAGCAGCGACTCCGGACAGTTTAGCACAGATACGCAGTATTTT. It translates to CASSDSGQFSTDTQYF. The full variable domain, its missing parts supplied by reference TRBV13 and TRBJ2-3, is AAGVIQSPRHLIKEKRETATLKCYPIPRHDTVYWYQQGPGQDPQFLISFYEKMQSDKGSIPDRFSAQQFSDYHSELNMSSLELGDSALYFCASSDSGQFSTDTQYFGPGTRLTVL.

This CDR3 reads CASSLGSLAGLPTDTQYF. The CDR3 bases are TGTGCCAGCAGCTTAGGGAGTTTAGCGGGATTACCCACGGATACGCAGTATTTT. The rearrangement joins TRBV7-9 to TRBJ2-3; 8 nucleotides line up with TRBD2. There are 18 residues in the CDR3. The germline gives CDR1 SEHNR, CDR2 FQNEAQ (reference sequence). J lost 6 bases, V lost 1 base, and 15 bases had no gene match.

The rearrangement joins TRBV19 to TRBJ1-4, with 7 bases identical to TRBD1. The CDR3 consists of 15 residues. Trimming cost V 4 bases and J 2 bases; bases outside gene matches: 4. Germline CDR1 is LNHDA and CDR2 is SQIVND (reference sequence). The CDR3 DNA reads TGTGCCAGTAGTAAAGGGACAGAGACTAATGAAAAACTGTTTTTT. Translation: CASSKGTETNEKLFF.

The V and J genes are TRBV6-2 or TRBV6-3 and TRBJ1-2; tentatively, D is TRBD1 (6 bases). CDR1 is MNHEY and CDR2 is SVGEGT in the germline V gene. V lost 0 bases and J lost 4, with 9 bases in between. CDR3 length: 14 amino acids. CDR3 protein: CASSYSTGPYGYTF. The DNA for the CDR3 is TGTGCCAGCAGTTACTCAACAGGGCCCTATGGCTACACCTTC.

The chain has TRBV3-1 (or the pseudogene TRBV3-2) and TRBJ1-1, with TRBD1 identical over 10 bases. V lost 2 bases, J lost 6 bases, and 3 bases stayed unmatched. Germline V gene lookup returns CDR1 LGHDT and CDR2 YNNKEL (reference sequence). The length of the CDR3 is 14 residues. The CDR3 is CASSQPGQGAEAFF. DNA of the CDR3: TGTGCCAGCAGCCAACCAGGACAGGGGGCTGAAGCTTTCTTT.

The chain is built from TRBV11-2 and TRBJ2-7; D is perhaps TRBD2 (5 bases). CDR3 length: 13 amino acids. Germline V gene data show CDR1 as SGHAT and CDR2 as FQNNGV. V was cut by 3 bases and J by 3 bases, with 9 bases left in between. CDR3 sequence (DNA): TGTGCCAGCAGCTTCGCGGGCAACTACGAGCAGTACTTC. Encoded protein: CASSFAGNYEQYF.

The CDR3 sequence: CASSATGGLPDTQYF. For the CDR3, the DNA is TGTGCCAGCAGTGCCACAGGGGGACTCCCAGATACGCAGTATTTT. V gene TRBV6-4 combines with J gene TRBJ2-3, with 8 bases fitting TRBD1. Germline values: CDR1 MRHNA, CDR2 SNTAGT. This CDR3 is built from 15 residues. Trimming cost V 4 bases and J 4 bases; bases outside gene matches: 7.

The CDR3 sequence: CAISESGGGEQYF. The DNA of the CDR3 is TGTGCCATCAGTGAGTCGGGAGGGGGCGAGCAGTACTTC. The V and J genes are TRBV10-3 and TRBJ2-7, with D tentatively TRBD2 (7 bases). The CDR3 runs 13 residues. CDR1 ENHRY and CDR2 SYGVKD come from the germline V gene. V lost 0 bases, J lost 6 bases, and 9 bases lay in between.

This chain connects TRBV7-6 to TRBJ2-5, with a weak D call TRBD1 (5 bases). The length of the CDR3 is 12 residues. Germline lookup yields CDR1 SGHVS and CDR2 FNYEAQ. V was pared by 11 bases and J by 4 bases, with 14 bases between. The CDR3 DNA sequence: TGTGCCGGTGGCACGCAGGGAGAGACCCAGTACTTC. Translation gives CAGGTQGETQYF.

The V call is TRBV7-9, the J call TRBJ2-3, with D perhaps TRBD2 (6 bases). The germline gives CDR1 SEHNR, CDR2 FQNEAQ (reference sequence). CDR3 size: 15 residues. Between the trimmed V and J ends, which lost 3 bases and 0 bases, there was a span of 10 bases. The DNA for the CDR3 is TGTGCCAGCAGCTTGGGACTCACTAGCACAGATACGCAGTATTTT. Translating it yields CASSLGLTSTDTQYF.

The chain employs TRBV5-6 and TRBJ1-5, with D uncertain. V was clipped by 3 bases and J by 8 bases, with 15 bases between them. Germline-derived CDR1 and CDR2 are SGHDT and YYEEEE. The CDR3 consists of 14 residues. The CDR3 region is CASSSRHRAEPQHF. The CDR3 DNA follows: TGTGCCAGCAGCTCGAGGCACCGAGCTGAGCCCCAGCATTTT.

This clone was observed a few times. The J gene is TRBJ2-7, the V gene TRBV21-1; the table's D call, TRBD1, has no DNA check behind it. TRBV21-1 is a listed pseudogene. CDR3 length: 14 amino acids. The DNA for the CDR3 is TGTGCCAGCAGCACGCCGACAGTAGTCTACGAGCAGTACTTC. Protein product: CASSTPTVVYEQYF.

The gene calls are TRBV11-3 and TRBJ1-1; 12 positions agree with TRBD1. CDR3 length equals 16 residues. Losses at the gene ends were 6 bases for V and 1 base for J; bases not matched to a gene: 6. Germline V CDR1 and CDR2: SGHNT, YENEEA. In DNA form, the CDR3 reads TGTGCCAGCAGTTCGGGACAGGGGGCAAGGAACACTGAAGCTTTCTTT. It is translated as CASSSGQGARNTEAFF. The whole variable domain, remainder taken from reference TRBV11-3 and TRBJ1-1, is EAGVVQSPRYKIIEKKQPVAFWCNPISGHNTLYWYLQNLGQGPELLIRYENEEAVDDSQLPKDRFSAERLKGVDSTLKIQPAELGDSAVYLCASSSGQGARNTEAFFGQGTRLTVV.

This sequence joins TRBV11-3 and TRBJ1-2; 7 bases are a match to TRBD1. Germline-derived CDR1 and CDR2 are SGHNT and YENEEA. V lost 2 bases to trimming and J lost 8 bases; unmatched junction nucleotides: 17. The CDR3 extends over 17 amino acids. The CDR3 is CASSLHSDRAQGLGYTF. Written as DNA, the CDR3 is TGTGCCAGCAGCTTACATTCCGACAGGGCCCAAGGGCTAGGCTACACCTTC.

The chain couples TRBV5-5 to TRBJ2-3; TRBD1 agrees at 10 bases. The V gene's germline CDR1 is SGHKS and CDR2 YYEKEE (reference sequence). The CDR3 is made up of 13 amino acids. The J segment lost 6 bases and the V segment lost 5 bases, leaving 3 bases of the junction unmatched. DNA for the CDR3: TGTGCCAGCAGTCCGGGACAGGGGGATACGCAGTATTTT. Amino acid sequence: CASSPGQGDTQYF. The variable domain in full, completed from reference TRBV5-5 and TRBJ2-3, reads DAGVTQSPTHLIKTRGQQVTLRCSPISGHKSVSWYQQVLGQGPQFIFQYYEKEERGRGNFPDRFSARQFPNYSSELNVNALLLGDSALYLCASSPGQGDTQYFGPGTRLTVL.

The J gene is TRBJ2-7, the V gene TRBV20-1; no reliable D call. Germline values: CDR1 DFQATT, CDR2 SNEGSKA (reference sequence). The CDR3 contains 11 residues. With 5 bases removed from V and 4 bases from J, the gap between germline ends came to 9 bases. Here the CDR3 DNA reads TGCAGTGCTGCCCACCGGTACGAGCAGTACTTC. It yields the protein CSAAHRYEQYF.

V is TRBV7-8 and J is TRBJ1-1; no definite D call. Germline V gene data show CDR1 as SGHVS and CDR2 as FQNEAQ. The CDR3 loop spans 12 amino acids. Deletions cut 5 bases from V and 6 bases from J, with 10 bases between. The CDR3 sequence is CASSPVPSEAFF. Here the CDR3 DNA reads TGTGCCAGCAGCCCAGTGCCATCTGAAGCTTTCTTT.

V usage is TRBV7-2 and J usage is TRBJ2-5; maybe TRBD2 (6 bases). Germline V gives CDR1 SGHTA, CDR2 FQGNSA. V gave up 0 bases and J gave up 1 base, with 9 bases separating them. The CDR3 covers 15 residues. Written as DNA, the CDR3 is TGTGCCAGCAGCTTAGCCACGACTAGCCAAGAGACCCAGTACTTC. Amino acids: CASSLATTSQETQYF.

In DNA, the CDR3 is TGTGCGACCGGGACAGGGGAATCCTACGAGCAGTACTTC. Translated, it gives CATGTGESYEQYF. The chain has TRBV10-3 and TRBJ2-7, with 10 bases identical to TRBD1. Per the germline V gene, CDR1 is ENHRY and CDR2 is SYGVKD. The CDR3 has 13 amino acids.